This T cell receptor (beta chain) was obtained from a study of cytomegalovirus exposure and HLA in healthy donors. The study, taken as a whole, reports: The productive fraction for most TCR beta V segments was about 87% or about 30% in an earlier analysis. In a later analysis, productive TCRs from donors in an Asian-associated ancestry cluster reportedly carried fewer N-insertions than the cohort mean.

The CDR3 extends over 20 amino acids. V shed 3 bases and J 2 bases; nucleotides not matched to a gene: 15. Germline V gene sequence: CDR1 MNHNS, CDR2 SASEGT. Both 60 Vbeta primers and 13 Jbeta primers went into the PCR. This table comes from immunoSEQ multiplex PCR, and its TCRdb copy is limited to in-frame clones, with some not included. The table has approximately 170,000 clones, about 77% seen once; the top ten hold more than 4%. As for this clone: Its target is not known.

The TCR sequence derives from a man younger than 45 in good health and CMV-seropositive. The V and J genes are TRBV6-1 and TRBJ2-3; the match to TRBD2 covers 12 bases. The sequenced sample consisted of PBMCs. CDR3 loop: CASSDPGWTSGTYFTDTQYF. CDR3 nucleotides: TGTGCCAGCAGTGACCCAGGCTGGACTAGCGGGACCTACTTCACAGATACGCAGTATTTT.